This TCR beta chain was recorded in a study of blood T cell repertoires in COVID-19. The CDR3 covers 14 residues. The germline V gene has CDR1 SGHKS and CDR2 YYEKEE (reference sequence). The junction had 5 bases not matched to a gene; V was cut back by 4 bases and J by 7 bases. Enrollees, about 18 to 89 years old, lived in 24 US areas. All recovered Cohort 3 donors got two negative PCRs, got clearance, or saw symptom resolution. The protocol was immunoSEQ multiplex PCR, while the TCRdb copy is restricted to in-frame clones and leaves out a portion. Of 160,000 or so clones listed, roughly 80% are singletons.

This sequence joins TRBV5-5 and TRBJ1-4; TRBD1 agrees at 9 bases. The sequenced sample was PBMCs or T cells enriched from blood (not recorded which). The receptor's source is a woman aged 60-70 years who had recovered from COVID-19. The CDR3 protein is CASSPGQGGEKLFF. CDR3 nucleotides: TGTGCCAGCAGCCCGGGACAGGGAGGTGAAAAACTGTTTTTT.